The 20 T cell receptor beta chains reported below all come from one sample, sequenced in a study of CD8+CD57+ T cells in acquired aplastic anemia. TCR beta VDJ and CDR3 were profiled, and genomic DNA was the template. One entry per CDR3 protein results from TCRdb running MiXCR on the reads. The sample yields approximately 170,000 distinct CDR3 sequences, roughly half seen once. The sample consisted of sorted CD4+, CD8+, or CD8+CD57+ T cells (not recorded which) from PBMCs. The receptors derive from a human donor in good health, serving as a control.

To note about this clonotype: At one end, the junction sequence differs from germline, possibly due to a read error. The CDR3 protein is CAISTGTGVNEPQHF. CDR3 nucleotide sequence: TGTGCCATCAGTACCGGGACAGGGGTCAATGAGCCCCAGCATTTT. The chain couples TRBV10-3 to TRBJ1-5; 10 bases map to TRBD1. CDR3 size: 15 residues. Germline CDR1 ENHRY, CDR2 SYGVKD.

The chain is built from TRBV7-9 and TRBJ1-1; 10 bases line up with TRBD1. Germline trimming cut 5 bases from V and 4 bases from J; bases unmatched to any gene: 10. The CDR3 is 16 residues long. Per germline, CDR1 SEHNR and CDR2 FQNEAQ (reference sequence). The CDR3 DNA is TGTGCCAGCAGCCAACAAAGTTGGACAGGGGGCACTGAAGCTTTCTTT. Translation gives CASSQQSWTGGTEAFF.

The chain joins TRBV2 to TRBJ1-1; D is uncertain. V was shortened by 5 bases and J by 4 bases, with 8 bases between the two germline ends. The CDR3 has 12 residues. CDR1 SNHLY and CDR2 FYNNEI come from the germline V gene. The CDR3 nucleotides read TGTGCCAGCAGTTTGTTGATCACTGAAGCTTTCTTT. This gives the protein CASSLLITEAFF.

The V gene is TRBV6-2 or TRBV6-3, the J gene TRBJ1-2, with TRBD1 as a possible D gene (6 bases). The V and J ends lost 7 bases and 4 bases respectively, with 10 bases between them. From germline, CDR1 is MNHEY and CDR2 SVGEGT. CDR3 length: 12 amino acids. The CDR3 sequence: CASTTGSYGYTF. The CDR3 coding sequence is TGTGCCAGCACAACAGGGTCCTATGGCTACACCTTC.

V gene TRBV2 combines with J gene TRBJ2-7; 8 positions match TRBD2. J was trimmed by 6 bases and V by 4 bases; bases with no gene match: 11. Germline V gives CDR1 SNHLY, CDR2 FYNNEI. The CDR3 has 15 amino acids. The CDR3 here is CASSATAGTRGEQYF. The CDR3 nucleotides read TGTGCCAGCAGTGCCACTGCCGGGACTAGGGGCGAGCAGTACTTC.

This clonotype was seen ten or more times. The rearrangement joins TRBV19 to TRBJ1-5; the D is unclear. V was pared by 3 bases and J by 5 bases, with 8 bases between. CDR1 is LNHDA, CDR2 SQIVND, per germline (reference sequence). CDR3 length: 13 amino acids. CDR3 nucleotide sequence: TGTGCCAGTAGTATTCGGGTGGATCAGCCCCAGCATTTT. Translated, it gives CASSIRVDQPQHF.

The V call is TRBV14, the J call TRBJ2-5; D might be TRBD1 (5 bases). Looked up from germline, CDR1 is SGHDN and CDR2 is FVKESK. The CDR3 has 13 residues. V lost 2 bases to trimming and J lost 2 bases, with 6 bases between them. CDR3 bases: TGTGCCAGCAGCCAACGACAGCAAGAGACCCAGTACTTC. Residues: CASSQRQQETQYF.

CDR3 bases: TGTGCCAGCTCACCAACGGGGGGGAACACCGGGGAGCTGTTTTTT. It encodes CASSPTGGNTGELFF. This sequence joins TRBV18 and TRBJ2-2, with TRBD2 identical over 7 bases. J gave up 1 base and V 2 bases, and 1 base lay outside the gene matches. Germline values: CDR1 KGHSH, CDR2 LQKENI. The CDR3 spans 15 residues. The variable domain in full, with the rest retrieved from reference TRBV18 and TRBJ2-2, is NAGVMQNPRHLVRRRGQEARLRCSPMKGHSHVYWYRQLPEEGLKFMVYLQKENIIDESGMPKERFSAEFPKEGPSILRIQQVVRGDSAAYFCASSPTGGNTGELFFGEGSRLTVL.

This clonotype is a singleton in its sample. Given a much more abundant clone one base away, this may be a read error. The rearrangement links TRBV7-3 to TRBJ1-4; D remains ambiguous. This CDR3 contains 13 residues. Per germline, CDR1 SGHTA and CDR2 FQGTGA. CDR3 in amino acids: CASSLTENAKLFF. CDR3 coding DNA: TGTGCCAGCAGCTTGACTGAGAATGCAAAACTGTTTTTT.

This chain's CDR3 is CASGKRLDYEQYF. The CDR3 DNA follows: TGTGCCAGCGGAAAAAGACTAGACTACGAGCAGTACTTC. The genes are TRBV2 and TRBJ2-7; D is possibly TRBD2 (6 bases). Trimming removed 8 bases at V and 3 bases at J, with 14 bases between. This CDR3 has 13 amino acids. The V gene's germline CDR1 is SNHLY and CDR2 FYNNEI.

On this clonotype: The CDR3 end shows no conserved phenylalanine or tryptophan, and so a read error is likely. The limits of the CDR3 on the DNA are not certain, so only TCRdb's listed CDR3 is given. V and J are TRBV19 and TRBJ1-1; TRBD1 is taken as the D call from the table, unchecked against the DNA. The germline CDR1 and CDR2 sequences are LNHDA and SQIVND (reference sequence). The CDR3 is 10 amino acids in total, end residues counted. The CDR3 spells CASSIRAGGR.

The sample holds many counts of this clonotype. J is TRBJ2-5 and V is TRBV7-9; 8 positions match TRBD1. Trimming removed 5 bases from V and 4 bases from J; junction bases left unmatched: 12. The CDR3 length is 16 residues. From germline, CDR1 is SEHNR and CDR2 FQNEAQ (reference sequence). CDR3 bases: TGTGCCAGCAGCCCCCGGACAGGGACCTGGCGAGAGACCCAGTACTTC. It codes for CASSPRTGTWRETQYF. Full variable domain (missing parts from reference TRBV7-9 and TRBJ2-5): DTGVSQNPRHKITKRGQNVTFRCDPISEHNRLYWYRQTLGQGPEFLTYFQNEAQLEKSRLLSDRFSAERPKGSFSTLEIQRTEQGDSAMYLCASSPRTGTWRETQYFGPGTRLLVL.

The rearrangement joins TRBV5-1 to TRBJ2-7, with D uncertain. The CDR3 is made up of 12 amino acids. V was cut by 3 bases and J by 6 bases, with 10 bases left in between. Germline-derived CDR1 and CDR2 are SGHRS and YFSETQ. The DNA of the CDR3 is TGCGCCAGCAGCTGGCAGGAAGGCGAGCAGTACTTC. Its translation: CASSWQEGEQYF.

The rearrangement links TRBV7-9 to TRBJ2-7; D is possibly TRBD2 (6 bases). The germline CDR1 and CDR2 sequences are SEHNR and FQNEAQ (reference sequence). The CDR3 contains 14 residues. The V and J ends lost 5 bases and 3 bases respectively, with 14 bases between them. The CDR3 DNA is TGTGCCAGCAGCCACGGGGGTGACCTCTACGAGCAGTACTTC. Translating it yields CASSHGGDLYEQYF.

This clonotype was observed many times. The chain recombines TRBV5-1 with TRBJ2-7, with 9 bases aligning to TRBD1. This CDR3 spans 18 amino acids. With 1 base clipped from V and 0 bases from J, the junction kept 11 bases outside the gene matches. Germline-derived CDR1 and CDR2 are SGHRS and YFSETQ. This CDR3 is CASSLKPGTGTSSYEQYF. The CDR3 DNA follows: TGCGCCAGCAGCTTGAAACCCGGGACAGGGACCAGCTCCTACGAGCAGTACTTC. Filled out from reference TRBV5-1 and TRBJ2-7, the complete variable domain reads KAGVTQTPRYLIKTRGQQVTLSCSPISGHRSVSWYQQTPGQGLQFLFEYFSETQRNKGNFPGRFSGRQFSNSRSEMNVSTLELGDSALYLCASSLKPGTGTSSYEQYFGPGTRLTVT.

This clonotype appeared many times. The CDR3: CASSLEYEQYF. The DNA of the CDR3 is TGTGCCAGCAGCTTAGAATACGAGCAGTACTTC. This rearrangement joins TRBV7-9 to TRBJ2-7, with no clear D. Germline loops: CDR1 SEHNR, CDR2 FQNEAQ (reference sequence). CDR3 size: 11 residues. V gave up 1 base and J gave up 4 bases, with 2 bases separating them. The entire variable domain, with the rest obtained from reference TRBV7-9 and TRBJ2-7, is as follows: DTGVSQNPRHKITKRGQNVTFRCDPISEHNRLYWYRQTLGQGPEFLTYFQNEAQLEKSRLLSDRFSAERPKGSFSTLEIQRTEQGDSAMYLCASSLEYEQYFGPGTRLTVT.

The chain combines TRBV10-1 with TRBJ2-1; unclear D gene. Trimming shortened V by 0 bases and J by 4 bases, and 13 bases separated the two germline ends. This CDR3 is built from 16 residues. In germline, CDR1 is WNHNN, CDR2 SYGVQD (reference sequence). The CDR3 protein is CASSESTSGYYNEQFF. CDR3 coding DNA: TGCGCCAGCAGTGAGTCGACATCGGGCTATTACAATGAGCAGTTCTTC.

This clonotype was counted many times. J is TRBJ2-5 and V is TRBV6-6; D remains ambiguous. The V end was cut by 8 bases, the J end by 1 base, with 17 bases between. The CDR3 contains 15 residues. Looked up from germline, CDR1 is MNHNY and CDR2 is SVGAGI (reference sequence). The CDR3 sequence: CASAYLNPLQETQYF. The CDR3 DNA sequence: TGTGCCAGCGCTTATCTAAACCCCCTCCAAGAGACCCAGTACTTC.

This clonotype was counted between two and nine times. The CDR3: CSARGDGAYEQYF. Here the CDR3 DNA reads TGCAGTGCTAGAGGTGACGGAGCCTACGAGCAGTACTTC. The chain uses TRBV20-1 and TRBJ2-7; D remains ambiguous. The CDR3 covers 13 residues. V lost 1 base to trimming and J lost 2 bases, with 9 bases between them. Germline V lookup: CDR1 DFQATT, CDR2 SNEGSKA (reference sequence).

The table lists this clonotype with many counts. The V and J genes are TRBV7-3 and TRBJ1-1; D is possibly TRBD1 (5 bases). Per the germline V gene, CDR1 is SGHTA and CDR2 is FQGTGA. The CDR3 covers 15 residues. The V gene lost 1 base and the J gene lost 5 bases, with 14 bases spanning the gap. CDR3 residues: CASSLIPGQGTEAFF. DNA of the CDR3: TGTGCCAGCAGCTTAATACCAGGGCAGGGAACTGAAGCTTTCTTT.